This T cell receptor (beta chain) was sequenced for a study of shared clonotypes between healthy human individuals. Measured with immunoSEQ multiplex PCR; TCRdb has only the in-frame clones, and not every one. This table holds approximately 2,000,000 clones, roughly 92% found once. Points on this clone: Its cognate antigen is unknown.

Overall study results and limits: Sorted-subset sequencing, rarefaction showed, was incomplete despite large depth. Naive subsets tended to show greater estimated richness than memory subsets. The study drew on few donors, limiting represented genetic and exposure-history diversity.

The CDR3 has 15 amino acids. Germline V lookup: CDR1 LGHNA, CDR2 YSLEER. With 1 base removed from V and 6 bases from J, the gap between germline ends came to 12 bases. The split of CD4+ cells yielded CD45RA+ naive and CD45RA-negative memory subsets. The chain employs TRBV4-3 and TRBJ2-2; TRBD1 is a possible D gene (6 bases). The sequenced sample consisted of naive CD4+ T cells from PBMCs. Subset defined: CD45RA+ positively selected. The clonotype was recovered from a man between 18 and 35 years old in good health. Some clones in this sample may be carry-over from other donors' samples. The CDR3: CASSQVGHGAGELFF. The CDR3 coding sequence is TGCGCCAGCAGCCAAGTGGGACATGGGGCCGGGGAGCTGTTTTTT.